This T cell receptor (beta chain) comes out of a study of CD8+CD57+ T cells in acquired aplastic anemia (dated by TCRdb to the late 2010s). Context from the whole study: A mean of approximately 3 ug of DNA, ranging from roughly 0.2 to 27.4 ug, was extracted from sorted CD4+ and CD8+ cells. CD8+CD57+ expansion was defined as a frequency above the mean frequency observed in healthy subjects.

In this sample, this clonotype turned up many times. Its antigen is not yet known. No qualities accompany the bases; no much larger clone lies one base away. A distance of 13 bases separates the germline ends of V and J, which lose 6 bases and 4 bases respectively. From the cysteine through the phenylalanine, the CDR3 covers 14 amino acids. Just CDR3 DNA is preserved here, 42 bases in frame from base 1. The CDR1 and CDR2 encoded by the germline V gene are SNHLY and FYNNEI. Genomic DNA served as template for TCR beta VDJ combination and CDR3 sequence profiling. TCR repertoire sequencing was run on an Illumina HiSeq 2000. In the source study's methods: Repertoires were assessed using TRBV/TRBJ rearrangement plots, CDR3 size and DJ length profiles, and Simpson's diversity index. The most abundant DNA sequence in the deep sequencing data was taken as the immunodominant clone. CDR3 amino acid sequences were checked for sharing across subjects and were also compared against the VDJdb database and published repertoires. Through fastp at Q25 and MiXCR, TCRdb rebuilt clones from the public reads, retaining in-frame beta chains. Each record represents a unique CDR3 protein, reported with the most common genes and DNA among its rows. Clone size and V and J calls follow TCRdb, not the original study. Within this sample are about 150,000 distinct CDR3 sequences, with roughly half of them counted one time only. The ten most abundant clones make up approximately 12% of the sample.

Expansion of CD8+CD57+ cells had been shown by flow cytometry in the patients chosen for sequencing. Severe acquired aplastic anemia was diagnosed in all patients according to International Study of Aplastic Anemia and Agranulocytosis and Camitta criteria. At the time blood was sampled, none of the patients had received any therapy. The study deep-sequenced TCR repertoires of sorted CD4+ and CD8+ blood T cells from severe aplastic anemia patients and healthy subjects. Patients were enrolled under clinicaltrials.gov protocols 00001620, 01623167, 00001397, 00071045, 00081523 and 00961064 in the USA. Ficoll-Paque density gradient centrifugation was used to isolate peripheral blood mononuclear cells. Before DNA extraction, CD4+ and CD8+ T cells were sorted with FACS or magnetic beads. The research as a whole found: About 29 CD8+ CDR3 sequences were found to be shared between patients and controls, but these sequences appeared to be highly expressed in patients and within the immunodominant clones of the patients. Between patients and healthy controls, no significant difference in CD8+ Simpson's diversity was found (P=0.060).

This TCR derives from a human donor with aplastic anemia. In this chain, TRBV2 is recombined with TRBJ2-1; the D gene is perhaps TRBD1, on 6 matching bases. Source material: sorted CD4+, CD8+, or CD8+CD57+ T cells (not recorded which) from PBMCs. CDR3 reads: CASSRTGQYNEQFF. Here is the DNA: TGTGCCAGCAGCCGCACGGGACAATACAATGAGCAGTTCTTC.